This note documents a single T cell receptor beta chain sequence. The antigen remains undetermined. The study ran its PCR with 60 Vbeta and 13 Jbeta primers. Sequencing used immunoSEQ multiplex PCR; TCRdb keeps in-frame clones, though not all of them. Altogether some 190,000 clones are present, around nine tenths being singletons, with the ten largest covering around 0.3%. This record belongs to a study of cytomegalovirus exposure and HLA in healthy donors. General study results and limits: For TCR beta chains, V- and J-gene trimming was later linked to a missense DCLRE1C variant. A later analysis reportedly found fewer N-insertions in an Asian-associated ancestry cluster than the approximately 670-donor mean.

The CDR3 runs 15 residues. Germline V gives CDR1 SGHTA, CDR2 FQGTGA. Trimming left V 0 bases short and J 5 bases short, with 13 bases between. This clonotype originated in a woman aged 25 to 39 in good health and CMV-seronegative. This chain links TRBV7-3 with TRBJ2-5, with TRBD1 as a possible D gene (5 bases). The sample taken for sequencing was PBMCs. CDR3 nucleotides: TGTGCCAGCAGCTTAACGTACCAGCAGGGCGAGACCCAGTACTTC. It yields the protein CASSLTYQQGETQYF.